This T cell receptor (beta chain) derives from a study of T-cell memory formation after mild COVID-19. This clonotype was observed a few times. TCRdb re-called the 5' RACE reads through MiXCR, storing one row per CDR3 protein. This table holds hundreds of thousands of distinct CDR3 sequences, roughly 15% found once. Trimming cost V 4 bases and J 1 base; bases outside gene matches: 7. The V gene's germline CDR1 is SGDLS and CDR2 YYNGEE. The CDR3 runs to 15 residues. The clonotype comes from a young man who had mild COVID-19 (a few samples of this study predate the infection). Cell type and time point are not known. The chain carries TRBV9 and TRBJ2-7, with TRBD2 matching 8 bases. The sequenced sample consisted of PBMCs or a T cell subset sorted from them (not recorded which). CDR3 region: CASSPHGTSSYEQYF. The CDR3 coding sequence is TGTGCCAGCAGCCCCCACGGGACTAGTTCCTACGAGCAGTACTTC.